These 26 T cell receptor beta chains share one sample of origin, sequenced in a study of blood T cell repertoires in COVID-19. Clones were sequenced by immunoSEQ multiplex PCR, and TCRdb holds only the in-frame ones, with some missing. The top ten clones hold roughly 1.4% of a sample with around 400,000 clones, about 88% of them seen once. Sequenced material: PBMCs or T cells enriched from blood (not recorded which). The source is a woman aged 18 to 35 who had been exposed to COVID-19.

The V gene is TRBV25-1, the J gene TRBJ2-7; TRBD1 agrees at 10 bases. Trimming at V came to 7 bases and at J to 1 base, leaving 4 bases not matched to a gene. Germline V lookup: CDR1 MGHDK, CDR2 SYGVNS. The CDR3 runs to 14 residues. The CDR3 spells CASNPGQGSYEQYF. In DNA form, the CDR3 reads TGTGCCAGCAACCCGGGACAGGGGTCCTACGAGCAGTACTTC.

The chain joins TRBV5-1 to TRBJ1-2, with D possibly TRBD1 on 5 matching bases. CDR1 and CDR2 (germline): SGHRS, YFSETQ. V dropped 3 bases and J dropped 5 bases, with 11 bases sitting between them. The CDR3 length is 13 residues. The DNA for the CDR3 is TGCGCCAGCAGCTCGGGGGTAGAGTATGGCTACACCTTC. It encodes CASSSGVEYGYTF.

This chain links TRBV29-1 with TRBJ2-1; the match to TRBD1 covers 11 bases. Trimming at V came to 5 bases and at J to 9 bases, leaving 3 bases not matched to a gene. The CDR3 consists of 12 residues. Germline V gene lookup returns CDR1 SQVTM and CDR2 ANQGSEA. CDR3 sequence: CSVQDRGPEQFF. The CDR3 DNA sequence: TGCAGCGTTCAGGACAGGGGGCCTGAGCAGTTCTTC.

The rearrangement joins TRBV18 to TRBJ1-5, with a weak D call TRBD1 (5 bases). The V end was cut by 1 base, the J end by 2 bases, with 9 bases between. Germline CDR1 and CDR2: KGHSH and LQKENI. The CDR3 extends over 15 amino acids. The CDR3 DNA is TGTGCCAGCTCACCACGTCAGGGTGGCAATCAGCCCCAGCATTTT. Protein product: CASSPRQGGNQPQHF.

This rearrangement joins TRBV28 to TRBJ2-5; no definite D call. Germline assignment: CDR1 MDHEN and CDR2 SYDVKM. There are 12 residues in the CDR3. Trimming stripped 4 bases from V and 4 bases from J, with 7 bases between. The chain's CDR3 is CASSSTVETQYF. The CDR3 DNA follows: TGTGCCAGCAGTTCCACGGTAGAGACCCAGTACTTC.

V gene TRBV7-9 combines with J gene TRBJ1-5; no reliable D call. The CDR3 spans 12 residues. Trimming took 5 bases from V and 7 from J, leaving 9 bases between them. The germline V gene encodes CDR1 SEHNR and CDR2 FQNEAQ (reference sequence). DNA for the CDR3: TGTGCCAGCAGCCAGAATACGCAGCCCCAGCATTTT. Translating gives CASSQNTQPQHF.

The rearrangement uses TRBV2 and TRBJ1-3; TRBD1 is a possible D gene (6 bases). Germline V CDR1 and CDR2: SNHLY, FYNNEI. The V and J ends lost 7 bases and 0 bases respectively, with 13 bases between them. The CDR3 has 15 residues. CDR3 sequence (DNA): TGTGCCAGCATATCCGGGACAAGCTCTGGAAACACCATATATTTT. This codes for CASISGTSSGNTIYF.

This chain connects TRBV7-9 to TRBJ2-1; possibly TRBD2 for D (5 bases). With 4 bases removed from V and 5 bases from J, the gap between germline ends came to 9 bases. Germline V CDR1 and CDR2: SEHNR, FQNEAQ (reference sequence). This CDR3 region has 13 residues. The chain's CDR3 is CASSYTSDNEQFF. CDR3 nucleotide sequence: TGTGCCAGCAGCTATACTAGTGACAATGAGCAGTTCTTC.

This clone was counted only a few times. The chain combines TRBV10-3 with TRBJ2-7, with TRBD2 matching 12 bases. Germline V gene sequence: CDR1 ENHRY, CDR2 SYGVKD. This CDR3 comprises 15 residues. V shed 8 bases, J shed 0 bases, and the junction held 5 bases outside the gene matches. In DNA form, the CDR3 reads TGTGCCATCGGGACTAGCGGGCCTCGCTCCTACGAGCAGTACTTC. This encodes CAIGTSGPRSYEQYF.

The V and J genes are TRBV29-1 and TRBJ2-7; 10 bases line up with TRBD1. The CDR3 is 13 residues long. Unmatched junction bases numbered 3, after V lost 5 bases and J lost 2 bases. Germline V lookup: CDR1 SQVTM, CDR2 ANQGSEA. CDR3 amino acids: CSVTGTGAYEQYF. CDR3 sequence (DNA): TGCAGCGTTACCGGGACAGGGGCCTACGAGCAGTACTTC.

This chain links TRBV7-6 with TRBJ2-2; possible D gene TRBD1, 6 bases. The V end was cut by 1 base, the J end by 3 bases, with 12 bases between. The CDR3 length is 16 residues. CDR1 SGHVS and CDR2 FNYEAQ come from the germline V gene. This chain's CDR3 is CASSLGNRADTGELFF. The CDR3 nucleotides read TGTGCCAGCAGCTTAGGAAACAGGGCGGACACCGGGGAGCTGTTTTTT.

V is TRBV7-9 and J is TRBJ2-3; D is perhaps TRBD1 (5 bases). The CDR3 totals 15 residues. Trimming stripped 1 base from V and 4 bases from J, with 12 bases between. The germline CDR1 and CDR2 sequences are SEHNR and FQNEAQ (reference sequence). The CDR3 region has the DNA TGTGCCAGCAGCTTAGACTCAGGGCTCCCAGATACGCAGTATTTT. As protein: CASSLDSGLPDTQYF.

This rearrangement joins TRBV12-3 or TRBV12-4 to TRBJ2-1; maybe TRBD1 (6 bases). The V end lost 2 bases, the J end lost 12 bases, and 11 bases lay between the germline ends. CDR3 length: 12 amino acids. CDR3 loop: CASSLSGRGQFF. Here the CDR3 DNA reads TGTGCCAGCAGTTTAAGCGGCAGGGGGCAGTTCTTC.

The chain carries TRBV3-1 (or the pseudogene TRBV3-2) and TRBJ2-2; maybe TRBD2 (6 bases). The CDR3 extends over 14 amino acids. Trimming removed 4 bases at V and 7 bases at J, with 13 bases between. The germline V gene encodes CDR1 LGHDT and CDR2 YNNKEL (reference sequence). The CDR3 DNA follows: TGTGCCAGCAGCCCAAGCGGGTGGGACGGGGAGCTGTTTTTT. Protein sequence: CASSPSGWDGELFF.

This rearrangement joins TRBV13 to TRBJ2-2, with TRBD2 identical over 10 bases. V shed 2 bases and J 6 bases; nucleotides not matched to a gene: 15. CDR3 length: 19 amino acids. The germline V gene encodes CDR1 PRHDT and CDR2 FYEKMQ (reference sequence). CDR3 loop: CASSLRSSGGAHVAGELFF. The CDR3 coding sequence is TGTGCCAGCAGCTTAAGGTCCAGCGGGGGGGCCCACGTAGCCGGGGAGCTGTTTTTT.

The chain is built from TRBV19 and TRBJ1-2; maybe TRBD1 (5 bases). V was trimmed by 5 bases and J by 2 bases, leaving 9 bases between them. The germline V gene has CDR1 LNHDA and CDR2 SQIVND (reference sequence). CDR3 size: 13 residues. The CDR3 loop is CASSWAGNYGYTF. In DNA form, the CDR3 reads TGTGCCAGTAGTTGGGCAGGGAACTATGGCTACACCTTC. The variable domain in full, completed from reference TRBV19 and TRBJ1-2, reads DGGITQSPKYLFRKEGQNVTLSCEQNLNHDAMYWYRQDPGQGLRLIYYSQIVNDFQKGDIAEGYSVSREKKESFPLTVTSAQKNPTAFYLCASSWAGNYGYTFGSGTRLTVV.

The rearrangement links TRBV5-1 to TRBJ2-3, with 9 positions matching TRBD2. Germline V CDR1 and CDR2: SGHRS, YFSETQ. The trim removed 0 bases at V and 0 bases at J, leaving 5 bases unmatched. The CDR3 has 17 residues. In nucleotides, the CDR3 is TGCGCCAGCAGCTTGGCCGGGACTAGCCCAAGCACAGATACGCAGTATTTT. Its protein is CASSLAGTSPSTDTQYF. The entire variable domain, with the rest obtained from reference TRBV5-1 and TRBJ2-3, is as follows: KAGVTQTPRYLIKTRGQQVTLSCSPISGHRSVSWYQQTPGQGLQFLFEYFSETQRNKGNFPGRFSGRQFSNSRSEMNVSTLELGDSALYLCASSLAGTSPSTDTQYFGPGTRLTVL.

The genes are TRBV28 and TRBJ2-7; tentatively, D is TRBD2 (5 bases). The ends were cut back, 6 bases at V and 5 bases at J, with 11 bases in the middle. The CDR3 is 12 residues long. Germline V lookup: CDR1 MDHEN, CDR2 SYDVKM. The CDR3 loop is CASRPGGHEQYF. The CDR3 nucleotides read TGTGCCAGCAGGCCCGGAGGACACGAGCAGTACTTC.

The V and J genes are TRBV6-1 and TRBJ1-1; 9 bases map to TRBD1. J lost 5 bases, V lost 4 bases, and 11 bases had no gene match. The CDR3 runs 16 residues. Per germline, CDR1 MNHNS and CDR2 SASEGT. CDR3 DNA: TGTGCCAGCAGTGCAAGCGTACAGGGGGCTTGGACTGAAGCTTTCTTT. This sequence encodes CASSASVQGAWTEAFF.

J is TRBJ2-7 and V is TRBV5-5, with TRBD1 matching 7 bases. Germline CDR1 and CDR2: SGHKS and YYEKEE (reference sequence). With 4 bases clipped from V and 7 bases from J, the junction kept 11 bases outside the gene matches. The CDR3 is made up of 14 amino acids. The DNA for the CDR3 is TGTGCCAGCAGCCCCCATAGACAGGGCCAAGAGCAGTACTTC. This codes for CASSPHRQGQEQYF.

The chain has TRBV5-1 and TRBJ1-6; D may be TRBD1 (5 bases). The germline V gene encodes CDR1 SGHRS and CDR2 YFSETQ. This CDR3 is 14 amino acids long. V lost 3 bases and J 16 bases, leaving 20 bases between the germline ends. The CDR3 spells CASSSTTELKGLHF. The CDR3 nucleotides read TGCGCCAGCAGCTCCACGACAGAGCTCAAGGGGCTCCACTTT.

This clone is a singleton in its sample. The chain has TRBV7-9 and TRBJ2-5; possibly TRBD2 for D (7 bases). Between the trimmed V and J ends, which lost 2 bases and 5 bases, there was a span of 15 bases. Germline CDR1 reads SEHNR; CDR2 reads FQNEAQ (reference sequence). The CDR3 extends over 15 amino acids. The CDR3 sequence is CASSLHGGRDETQYF. For the CDR3, the DNA is TGTGCCAGCAGCTTACACGGGGGGCGCGACGAGACCCAGTACTTC.

The chain uses TRBV29-1 and TRBJ1-1; D ambiguous. Trimming shortened V by 8 bases and J by 3 bases, and 10 bases separated the two germline ends. The CDR3 loop spans 11 amino acids. Germline assignment: CDR1 SQVTM and CDR2 ANQGSEA. This CDR3 is CSTPGDTEAFF. CDR3 coding DNA: TGCAGCACCCCCGGAGACACTGAAGCTTTCTTT.

This rearrangement joins TRBV6-4 to TRBJ1-1; the D gene is possibly TRBD1 (5 bases). Germline assignment: CDR1 MRHNA and CDR2 SNTAGT. This CDR3 has 15 amino acids. V lost 6 bases and J 0 bases, leaving 14 bases between the germline ends. CDR3 region: CASRRQGKMNTEAFF. DNA of the CDR3: TGTGCCAGCAGGCGGCAGGGCAAGATGAACACTGAAGCTTTCTTT.

This rearrangement joins TRBV9 to TRBJ2-1, with 7 bases aligning to TRBD1. The ends lost 1 base at V and 0 bases at J; junction bases unmatched: 4. The germline V gene encodes CDR1 SGDLS and CDR2 YYNGEE. The CDR3 has 16 amino acids. The CDR3 nucleotides read TGTGCCAGCAGCGTAATCCCAGGGGGCTCCTACAATGAGCAGTTCTTC. It encodes CASSVIPGGSYNEQFF.

This clone was seen a few times. This chain connects TRBV7-9 to TRBJ2-1; TRBD1 agrees at 8 bases. The J segment lost 9 bases and the V segment lost 5 bases, leaving 6 bases of the junction unmatched. Germline values: CDR1 SEHNR, CDR2 FQNEAQ (reference sequence). The CDR3 contains 13 residues. The CDR3 region has the DNA TGTGCCAGCAGCCAGACAGGGGTCAGTGAGCAGTTCTTC. It yields the protein CASSQTGVSEQFF.